The sequence of this T cell receptor (beta chain) was determined in a study of T cells in localized non-small cell lung cancer. The study's findings and limits: Density of T cells in blood, when higher, went with longer overall survival.

In the case of this clone: Its antigen remains unknown.

This CDR3 region has 15 residues. Trimming cost V 3 bases and J 4 bases, with 16 bases left between them. CDR1 is SQVTM, CDR2 ANQGSEA, per germline. Profiled with immunoSEQ multiplex PCR; TCRdb holds only in-frame clones, not every one. This table has fewer than 40,000 clones, about nine tenths appearing once. The specimen comprised peripheral blood mononuclear cells, sampled before any cancer treatment. The genes are TRBV29-1 and TRBJ1-3, with D maybe TRBD1 (6 bases). This receptor was taken from a man aged 40 to 70 with stage III lung adenocarcinoma. This CDR3 is CSVDDRRGRGNTIYF. The CDR3 coding sequence is TGCAGCGTTGACGATCGCAGGGGACGGGGAAACACCATATATTTT.